The rows below give T cell receptor beta chains drawn from one sample of a study of cytomegalovirus exposure and HLA in healthy donors. Assay used: immunoSEQ multiplex PCR; TCRdb lists only in-frame clones, some missing. The sample consists of about 67,000 clones, 75% to 90% of them appearing once. Sequencing input: PBMCs. These TCRs come from a woman aged 25 to 39 in good health and CMV-seropositive. Each CDR3 is given with its conserved first and last residue. The order of the fields is CDR3 length, V gene, J gene, CDR3 protein.

len: 15; v_gene: TRBV7-2; j_gene: TRBJ2-3; CDR3aa: CASSFGQGQSDTQYF
len: 19; v_gene: TRBV2; j_gene: TRBJ1-1; CDR3aa: CASSEAVTGFLAGDTEAFF
len: 12; v_gene: TRBV30; j_gene: TRBJ2-1; CDR3aa: CAWTLGLSEQFF
len: 13; v_gene: TRBV28; j_gene: TRBJ1-6; CDR3aa: CASSRVPNSPLHF
len: 14; v_gene: TRBV4-1; j_gene: TRBJ2-7; CDR3aa: CASSQGLLRREQYF
len: 23; v_gene: TRBV19; j_gene: TRBJ2-1; CDR3aa: CASSIDLPLAGTGSPSSYNEQFF
len: 13; v_gene: TRBV7-9; j_gene: TRBJ1-2; CDR3aa: CASSSRTSNGYTF
len: 17; v_gene: TRBV10-3; j_gene: TRBJ1-2; CDR3aa: CATLREGGARPSYGYTF
len: 18; v_gene: TRBV4-2; j_gene: TRBJ2-2; CDR3aa: CASSPNPGLAGERGELFF
len: 16; v_gene: TRBV5-1; j_gene: TRBJ2-7; CDR3aa: CASSLKAGGNSYEQYF
len: 13; v_gene: TRBV7-6; j_gene: TRBJ2-1; CDR3aa: CASSEQGVPPGFF
len: 16; v_gene: TRBV4-1; j_gene: TRBJ2-7; CDR3aa: CASSSVPGQEGYEQYF
len: 14; v_gene: TRBV6-6; j_gene: TRBJ1-5; CDR3aa: CASSSDRVGQPQHF
len: 14; v_gene: TRBV28; j_gene: TRBJ2-2; CDR3aa: CASRRLERTGELFF
len: 16; v_gene: TRBV6-4; j_gene: TRBJ2-2; CDR3aa: CAIRPQGRVNTGELFF
len: 14; v_gene: TRBV27; j_gene: TRBJ2-7; CDR3aa: CASSESGFTDEQYF
len: 16; v_gene: TRBV29-1; j_gene: TRBJ2-1; CDR3aa: CSVDPQLVAESSEQFF
len: 15; v_gene: TRBV11-2; j_gene: TRBJ2-3; CDR3aa: CASSLVWSSADTQYF
len: 14; v_gene: TRBV6-1; j_gene: TRBJ1-3; CDR3aa: CASGRGGSGNTIYF
len: 15; v_gene: TRBV9; j_gene: TRBJ2-1; CDR3aa: CASSALEAPYNEQFF
len: 14; v_gene: TRBV28; j_gene: TRBJ1-4; CDR3aa: CASSFHGVVEKLFF
len: 12; v_gene: TRBV2; j_gene: TRBJ2-7; CDR3aa: CASSGNSYEQYF
len: 14; v_gene: TRBV2; j_gene: TRBJ1-4; CDR3aa: CASSSTGDREKLFF
len: 14; v_gene: TRBV11-2; j_gene: TRBJ1-1; CDR3aa: CASSFVRGNTEAFF
len: 17; v_gene: TRBV11-2; j_gene: TRBJ2-5; CDR3aa: CASSPGGGWTTQETQYF
len: 15; v_gene: TRBV7-8; j_gene: TRBJ1-1; CDR3aa: CASSTYRGGGTEAFF
len: 15; v_gene: TRBV5-8; j_gene: TRBJ2-7; CDR3aa: CASSGSDRVANEQYF
len: 17; v_gene: TRBV27; j_gene: TRBJ2-3; CDR3aa: CASSLFIAGGQTDTQYF
len: 14; v_gene: TRBV25-1; j_gene: TRBJ2-1; CDR3aa: CASSESSRDSEQFF
len: 15; v_gene: TRBV5-5; j_gene: TRBJ2-7; CDR3aa: CASSGEPDRVHEQYF
len: 14; v_gene: TRBV7-3; j_gene: TRBJ1-1; CDR3aa: CASSFGQGGTEAFF
len: 15; v_gene: TRBV7-3; j_gene: TRBJ2-1; CDR3aa: CASRSGLGFYNEQFF
len: 14; v_gene: TRBV19; j_gene: TRBJ2-1; CDR3aa: CASSIGQGLNEQFF
len: 15; v_gene: TRBV7-9; j_gene: TRBJ2-7; CDR3aa: CASSRMAGESYEQYF
len: 16; v_gene: TRBV15; j_gene: TRBJ2-5; CDR3aa: CATSRGLAERAETQYF
len: 17; v_gene: TRBV21-1; j_gene: TRBJ2-5; CDR3aa: CASSKSAHNRGQETQYF
len: 17; v_gene: TRBV29-1; j_gene: TRBJ2-1; CDR3aa: CSVEGLAGAPTYNEQFF
len: 16; v_gene: TRBV19; j_gene: TRBJ1-2; CDR3aa: CASKRTGSIGDYGYTF
len: 16; v_gene: TRBV10-1; j_gene: TRBJ2-1; CDR3aa: CASSAGLAGGYNEQFF
len: 15; v_gene: TRBV5-1; j_gene: TRBJ2-7; CDR3aa: CASSLGQGKEYEQYF
len: 13; v_gene: TRBV5-1; j_gene: TRBJ2-7; CDR3aa: CASSLGGRNEQYF
len: 14; v_gene: TRBV28; j_gene: TRBJ1-3; CDR3aa: CASSLTESGNTIYF